These 12 T cell receptor beta chains originate from one sample sequenced in a study of tumor-infiltrating lymphocytes in primary liver carcinoma. Co-extraction yielded RNA and DNA from roughly 20-30 mg of unsorted bulk tissue. Making TCR beta cDNA involved around 540 ng total RNA and a constant-region primer. Slightly modified ARM-PCR, run as three nested multiplex PCR rounds, produced the TCR beta libraries. Use of TRBV1-TRBV30 forward primers with a C-beta reverse primer characterized the first two PCR rounds, which lasted about 9 cycles each. TCRdb re-analysed the multiplex PCR reads in MiXCR, keeping a single row per CDR3 protein. The data contain 80,000 or so distinct CDR3 sequences, 70% to 80% of them singletons. Sequencing was performed on liver tumor tissue from sampling region 4. As for subset: tumor region T4, right-lateral pole. These TCRs come from a woman aged 55 to 70 with primary liver carcinoma and hepatitis B virus infection.

On this clonotype: Relative to the germline gene, one junction end is altered; a read error may explain this. The chain links TRBV12-3 or TRBV12-4 to TRBJ1-2; D gene ambiguous. This CDR3 is 10 amino acids long. Here the CDR3 DNA reads TGTGTCAGCAGAGTGTCTGGCTACACCTTC. Its translation is CVSRVSGYTF.

This clonotype was detected only once. The chain has TRBV10-3 and TRBJ2-2; 7 bases agree with TRBD1. Germline CDR1 ENHRY, CDR2 SYGVKD. The CDR3 is made up of 14 amino acids. With 6 bases clipped from V and 6 bases from J, the junction kept 7 bases outside the gene matches. CDR3 protein: CAISPSTGPGELFF. The CDR3 DNA is TGTGCCATCAGCCCCTCGACAGGGCCCGGGGAGCTGTTTTTT.

This chain joins TRBV5-6 and TRBJ1-2; D gene uncertain. V was clipped by 1 base and J by 6 bases, with 13 bases between them. This CDR3 contains 14 residues. Germline loops: CDR1 SGHDT, CDR2 YYEEEE. Here the CDR3 DNA reads TGTGCCAGCAGCTTGACCCGGGGTATTGATGGCTACACCTTC. This translates into CASSLTRGIDGYTF.

This clonotype has just one count. A clone one base away is much larger, so this may be a read error. The J gene is TRBJ1-2, the V gene TRBV24-1, with 10 positions matching TRBD1. V lost 8 bases and J lost 2; bases outside the gene matches: 10. There are 16 residues in the CDR3. From germline, CDR1 is KGHDR and CDR2 SFDVKD. The CDR3 reads CATNTTPGQGNYGYTF. The CDR3 DNA follows: TGTGCCACCAATACCACTCCGGGACAGGGGAACTATGGCTACACCTTC.

There are many counts of this clonotype. The chain is built from TRBV6-4 and TRBJ2-1; D possibly corresponds to TRBD2 (6 bases). The CDR3 is 16 residues long. Trimming removed 3 bases from V and 4 bases from J, with 16 bases in between. Germline V CDR1 and CDR2: MRHNA, SNTAGT. CDR3 nucleotides: TGTGCCAGCAGTGAGGGCGAGGAGGGTATATACAATGAGCAGTTCTTC. As protein: CASSEGEEGIYNEQFF.

V is TRBV29-1 and J is TRBJ2-1; perhaps TRBD1 as D (6 bases). The germline V gene has CDR1 SQVTM and CDR2 ANQGSEA. The V and J ends lost 7 bases and 2 bases respectively, with 12 bases between them. The CDR3 covers 13 residues. The CDR3, as DNA: TGCAGCGCTGTACAGGGAACCTACAATGAGCAGTTCTTC. This sequence encodes CSAVQGTYNEQFF.

The chain recombines TRBV20-1 with TRBJ2-5; no definite D call. Germline CDR1 is DFQATT and CDR2 is SNEGSKA (reference sequence). The CDR3 spans 13 residues. V lost 2 bases and J 11 bases, leaving 18 bases between the germline ends. The CDR3 loop is CSARKTIEFTQYF. CDR3 nucleotide sequence: TGCAGTGCTAGAAAAACTATCGAGTTTACTCAGTACTTC.

Comment on this clonotype: An end of the junction does not agree with germline; a read error may underlie this. The chain couples TRBV12-3 or TRBV12-4 to TRBJ2-2, with D unresolved. The CDR3 contains 13 residues. The CDR3 protein is CASSSTSTEELFF. As DNA, the CDR3 is TGTGCTAGCAGTTCGACATCCACCGAGGAGCTGTTTTTT.

About this clonotype: This may be a read error: a much more frequent sequence differs by one nucleotide. The chain uses TRBV7-9 and TRBJ2-5; D perhaps matches TRBD1 (5 bases). The CDR3 totals 15 residues. Looked up from germline, CDR1 is SEHNR and CDR2 is FQNEAQ (reference sequence). The CDR3 protein is CANSSTDPTQETQYF. In DNA form, the CDR3 reads TGTGCCAACAGCTCGACAGACCCTACCCAAGAGACCCAGTACTTC.

The V call is TRBV11-2, the J call TRBJ2-7, with 10 positions matching TRBD1. The length of the CDR3 is 16 residues. Germline lookup yields CDR1 SGHAT and CDR2 FQNNGV. With 0 bases clipped from V and 12 bases from J, the junction kept 14 bases outside the gene matches. CDR3 sequence: CASSLEGQGSPHDRYF. The CDR3 bases are TGTGCCAGCAGCTTAGAGGGACAGGGGTCTCCCCACGATCGGTACTTC.

Details on this clonotype: An end of the junction does not agree with germline; a read error may underlie this. J is TRBJ2-5 and V is TRBV6-5; D might be TRBD2 (5 bases). The CDR3 sequence is 15 residues long. Germline CDR1 reads MNHEY; CDR2 reads SVGAGI. This chain's CDR3 is CASSYFHDLGETQHF. CDR3 nucleotides: TGTGCCAGCAGTTACTTTCATGACCTCGGGGAGACACAGCACTTC.

In its sample, this clonotype was seen a few times. A much larger clone differs from this one at a single base, so this may be a read error. This rearrangement joins TRBV10-1 to TRBJ2-7, with 9 bases matching TRBD2. Losses at the gene ends were 5 bases for V and 0 bases for J; bases not matched to a gene: 2. Germline CDR1 reads WNHNN; CDR2 reads SYGVQD (reference sequence). The CDR3 covers 14 residues. The CDR3 sequence is CASSRSGSSYEQYF. The CDR3 coding sequence is TGCGCCAGCAGTCGTAGCGGGAGCTCCTACGAGCAGTACTTC.